A single TCR beta chain is shown here with its context. Authors' methods: Nucleated cell counts were estimated from reference gene primer amplification. The assay was immunoSEQ multiplex PCR, and TCRdb's table has in-frame clones only and misses some. The V and J calls and clone size come from that table; D and trimming were worked out from the DNA. This table holds about 74,000 clones, just over 85% found once. This record belongs to a study of blood T cell repertoires in COVID-19. Study at large: PBMCs, B-cell-depleted T cells, or T cells provided the cDNA or gDNA that made up the material.

The CDR3 extends over 15 amino acids. Germline CDR1 is SEHNR and CDR2 is FQNEAQ (reference sequence). V was pared by 6 bases and J by 6 bases, with 10 bases of the junction left unmatched. The gene calls are TRBV7-9 and TRBJ2-2, with 7 nucleotides matching TRBD2. Material for sequencing was peripheral blood. The TCR originated in an elderly woman with active or convalescent COVID-19. The CDR3 sequence: CASRGGLGFAGELFF. The CDR3 nucleotides are TGTGCCAGCAGAGGCGGACTAGGGTTCGCCGGGGAGCTGTTTTTT.